The rows below give T cell receptor beta chains drawn from one sample of a study of Ad26.COV2.S vaccination and SARS-CoV-2 variants. Data came from immunoSEQ multiplex PCR; TCRdb stores just in-frame clones and leaves some out. In the table there are fewer than 500,000 clones, roughly 90% of which are singletons. Sequencing was performed on peripheral blood, taken in a trial of Ad26.COV2.S vaccine versus placebo. The source is a person aged 18 to 59 who received the Ad26.COV2.S COVID-19 vaccine or a placebo. CDR3s include the opening cysteine and the closing phenylalanine or tryptophan. D genes are given only for firm matches. Clone size is shown for a subset of rows, as once, few, many or a class of expanded clone.

CDR3 protein: CASSPYRGDTQYF
CDR3 DNA: TGTGCCAGCAGCCCCTACCGGGGAGATACGCAGTATTTT
V gene: TRBV11-3
clone size: -
J gene: TRBJ2-3
D gene: -

CDR3 protein: CASSVGVNTEAFF
CDR3 DNA: TGTGCCAGCAGCGTCGGGGTGAACACTGAAGCTTTCTTT
V gene: TRBV11-3
clone size: -
J gene: TRBJ1-1
D gene: -

CDR3 protein: CASSLDLRMREQFF
CDR3 DNA: TGTGCCAGCAGCTTAGATCTTCGGATGCGTGAGCAGTTCTTC
V gene: TRBV11-2
clone size: -
J gene: TRBJ2-1
D gene: -

CDR3 protein: CASSQDPSRVGDEQYF
CDR3 DNA: TGCGCCAGCAGCCAAGATCCCAGTCGCGTTGGCGACGAGCAGTACTTC
V gene: TRBV4-1
clone size: -
J gene: TRBJ2-7
D gene: -

CDR3 protein: CASSLALAYEQYF
CDR3 DNA: TGTGCCAGCAGCTTAGCGCTCGCCTACGAGCAGTACTTC
V gene: TRBV7-6
clone size: -
J gene: TRBJ2-7
D gene: -

CDR3 protein: CASSSTGPDTQYF
CDR3 DNA: TGTGCCAGCAGTTCAACGGGCCCAGATACGCAGTATTTT
V gene: TRBV28
clone size: -
J gene: TRBJ2-3
D gene: -

CDR3 protein: CASSGSGRTDTQYF
CDR3 DNA: TGCGCCAGCAGTGGGAGCGGGCGCACAGATACGCAGTATTTT
V gene: TRBV10-1
clone size: -
J gene: TRBJ2-3
D gene: -

CDR3 protein: CASSEPGQSTDTQYF
CDR3 DNA: TGTGCCAGCAGTGAACCGGGACAGAGCACAGATACGCAGTATTTT
V gene: TRBV25-1
clone size: -
J gene: TRBJ2-3
D gene: TRBD1

CDR3 protein: CASGLGTGPTRLETQYF
CDR3 DNA: TGTGCTAGTGGTTTGGGCACAGGGCCTACTAGATTGGAGACCCAGTACTTC
V gene: TRBV12-5
clone size: -
J gene: TRBJ2-5
D gene: -

CDR3 protein: CASSLGGYNQETQYF
CDR3 DNA: TGTGCCAGCAGCTTAGGCGGCTATAACCAAGAGACCCAGTACTTC
V gene: TRBV11-2
clone size: -
J gene: TRBJ2-5
D gene: -

CDR3 protein: CASSQDPIFDNAGSDYNEQFF
CDR3 DNA: TGTGCCAGCAGCCAAGATCCCATTTTCGACAATGCGGGATCGGACTACAATGAGCAGTTCTTC
V gene: TRBV3-1/TRBV3-2
clone size: -
J gene: TRBJ2-1
D gene: -

CDR3 protein: CASSSGLGANYGYTF
CDR3 DNA: TGCGCCAGCAGCTCAGGACTGGGAGCTAACTATGGCTACACCTTC
V gene: TRBV5-1
clone size: -
J gene: TRBJ1-2
D gene: -

CDR3 protein: CASLSGQDTEAFF
CDR3 DNA: TGTGCCAGCCTGTCGGGGCAGGACACTGAAGCTTTCTTT
V gene: TRBV28
clone size: -
J gene: TRBJ1-1
D gene: -

CDR3 protein: CASSEKTSGPTYEQYF
CDR3 DNA: TGTGCCAGCAGTGAGAAGACTAGCGGGCCGACCTACGAGCAGTACTTC
V gene: TRBV6-1
clone size: -
J gene: TRBJ2-7
D gene: TRBD2

CDR3 protein: CASSQVKFGELFF
CDR3 DNA: TGCGCCAGCAGCCAAGTCAAGTTCGGGGAGCTGTTTTTT
V gene: TRBV4-3
clone size: -
J gene: TRBJ2-2
D gene: -

CDR3 protein: CASRSGAGFNRQYF
CDR3 DNA: TGTGCCAGCAGATCGGGGGCAGGGTTTAATCGGCAGTACTTC
V gene: TRBV7-2
clone size: -
J gene: TRBJ2-7
D gene: -

CDR3 protein: CASSYSEDQPQHF
CDR3 DNA: TGTGCCAGCAGTTACTCCGAAGATCAGCCCCAGCATTTT
V gene: TRBV6-2/TRBV6-3
clone size: -
J gene: TRBJ1-5
D gene: -

CDR3 protein: CASSLSLPTGTEYGYTF
CDR3 DNA: TGTGCCAGCAGTTTGTCCTTACCGACCGGGACAGAATATGGCTACACCTTC
V gene: TRBV27
clone size: -
J gene: TRBJ1-2
D gene: TRBD1

CDR3 protein: CASSRRTGEGGYTF
CDR3 DNA: TGTGCCAGCAGCCGACGGACAGGGGAAGGTGGCTACACCTTC
V gene: TRBV21-1
clone size: few
J gene: TRBJ1-2
D gene: -

CDR3 protein: CAWRPWELNTEAFF
CDR3 DNA: TGTGCCTGGAGACCCTGGGAGCTGAACACTGAAGCTTTCTTT
V gene: TRBV30
clone size: -
J gene: TRBJ1-1
D gene: -

CDR3 protein: CASSLVPGRETQYF
CDR3 DNA: TGTGCCAGCAGCCTAGTGCCGGGAAGAGAGACCCAGTACTTC
V gene: TRBV7-8
clone size: -
J gene: TRBJ2-5
D gene: -

CDR3 protein: CASRDRGLSGNTIYF
CDR3 DNA: TGTGCCAGCAGGGACAGGGGCCTCTCTGGAAACACCATATATTTT
V gene: TRBV6-5
clone size: -
J gene: TRBJ1-3
D gene: TRBD1

CDR3 protein: CASSLGGPKTEAFF
CDR3 DNA: TGTGCCAGCAGCTTAGGGGGCCCGAAGACTGAAGCTTTCTTT
V gene: TRBV7-9
clone size: -
J gene: TRBJ1-1
D gene: -